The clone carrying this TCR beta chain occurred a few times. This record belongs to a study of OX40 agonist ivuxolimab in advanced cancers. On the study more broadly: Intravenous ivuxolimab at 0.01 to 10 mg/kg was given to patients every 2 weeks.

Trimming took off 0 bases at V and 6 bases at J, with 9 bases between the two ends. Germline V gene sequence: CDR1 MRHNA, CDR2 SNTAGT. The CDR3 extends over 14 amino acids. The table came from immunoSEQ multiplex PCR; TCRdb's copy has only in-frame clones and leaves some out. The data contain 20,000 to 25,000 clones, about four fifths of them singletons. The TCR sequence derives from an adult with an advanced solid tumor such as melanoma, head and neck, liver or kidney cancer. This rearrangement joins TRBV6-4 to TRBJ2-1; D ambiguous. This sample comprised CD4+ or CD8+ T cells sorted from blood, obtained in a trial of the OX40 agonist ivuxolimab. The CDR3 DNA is TGTGCCAGCAGTGACTCGCAACACAGCAATGAGCAGTTCTTC. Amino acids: CASSDSQHSNEQFF.